A selection of T cell receptor beta chains follows, all from one sample in a study of cytomegalovirus exposure and HLA in healthy donors. Assay: immunoSEQ multiplex PCR; the TCRdb copy retains only in-frame clones and omits some. The data hold roughly 170,000 clones, with about 80% observed a single time. The sequenced sample was PBMCs. The receptors stem from a woman aged 25-40 years in good health and CMV-seronegative. The conserved cysteine and the conserved F or W are not part of the CDR3 here. Not all rows give a size; the values are once, few, many and, for expanded clones, a class.

v_call: TRBV7-8; clone_size: -; cdr3_aa: ASSPRGLAVQETQY
v_call: TRBV9; clone_size: -; cdr3_aa: ASSKFNLGGAYNEQF
v_call: TRBV19; clone_size: -; cdr3_aa: ASSPAGTGEYGYT
v_call: TRBV5-6; clone_size: few; cdr3_aa: ASSPGASTTEAF
v_call: TRBV28; clone_size: -; cdr3_aa: ASSFDIGYRNTEAF
v_call: TRBV27; clone_size: -; cdr3_aa: ASSPLAGGTGEQF
v_call: TRBV5-1; clone_size: -; cdr3_aa: ASNRVTGSDTGELF
v_call: TRBV28; clone_size: -; cdr3_aa: ASSLTRTSHEQF
v_call: TRBV7-2; clone_size: -; cdr3_aa: ASSPLFSTDTQY
v_call: TRBV9; clone_size: -; cdr3_aa: ASSGDYTDTQY
v_call: TRBV18; clone_size: -; cdr3_aa: ASSPRTGGLFEQF
v_call: TRBV5-1; clone_size: -; cdr3_aa: ASSLDGQGRDTQY
v_call: TRBV7-2; clone_size: -; cdr3_aa: ASSSRLAGGLGEQY
v_call: TRBV7-2; clone_size: few; cdr3_aa: ASRSRQGRGYGYT
v_call: TRBV5-4; clone_size: -; cdr3_aa: ASSLGGSGGETQY
v_call: TRBV30; clone_size: -; cdr3_aa: AWSVTRTGGPTEAF
v_call: TRBV6-6; clone_size: -; cdr3_aa: ASGGQTSYNSPLH
v_call: TRBV28; clone_size: -; cdr3_aa: ASSFSLAGNEQY
v_call: TRBV5-5; clone_size: -; cdr3_aa: ASSYPPGRGTGELF
v_call: TRBV6-4; clone_size: -; cdr3_aa: ASSEAGGLTYNEQF
v_call: TRBV27; clone_size: -; cdr3_aa: ASSLGRLNTEAF
v_call: TRBV27; clone_size: -; cdr3_aa: ASSLRSPGVGNEQF
v_call: TRBV11-2; clone_size: -; cdr3_aa: ASSLALAGAGELF
v_call: TRBV5-1; clone_size: -; cdr3_aa: ASKPTPGQGYGYT
v_call: TRBV19; clone_size: -; cdr3_aa: ASSIKHSNQPQH
v_call: TRBV28; clone_size: once; cdr3_aa: ASSGTGTAQETQY
v_call: TRBV7-8; clone_size: -; cdr3_aa: ASRDLRGPRGGTQY
v_call: TRBV19; clone_size: -; cdr3_aa: ASGQPSSYEQY
v_call: TRBV10-3; clone_size: -; cdr3_aa: AISASGGVAYNEQF
v_call: TRBV7-6; clone_size: -; cdr3_aa: ASSPGTSVSNEQF
v_call: TRBV4-3; clone_size: -; cdr3_aa: ASSQDLLAGAGEQY
v_call: TRBV15; clone_size: few; cdr3_aa: ATSEGLAGEQETQY
v_call: TRBV5-1; clone_size: -; cdr3_aa: ASNLEAGKETQY
v_call: TRBV6-5; clone_size: -; cdr3_aa: ASSRRAGETQY
v_call: TRBV28; clone_size: -; cdr3_aa: ASASFSGNSYEQY
v_call: TRBV5-1; clone_size: -; cdr3_aa: ASSPGDRDYGYT
v_call: TRBV10-3; clone_size: -; cdr3_aa: AISSGTGTDEQY
v_call: TRBV4-1; clone_size: -; cdr3_aa: ASSQDPGQHTDGYT
v_call: TRBV7-2; clone_size: -; cdr3_aa: ASSFDSSSYNEQF
v_call: TRBV6-1; clone_size: -; cdr3_aa: ASSGDRNGNQPQH
v_call: TRBV27; clone_size: -; cdr3_aa: ASRSLAGAGETQY
v_call: TRBV2; clone_size: -; cdr3_aa: ASSREGHTDTQY
v_call: TRBV27; clone_size: -; cdr3_aa: ASSLSRDSTEAF
v_call: TRBV13; clone_size: once; cdr3_aa: ASSLGRDRGVGEQY
v_call: TRBV28; clone_size: few; cdr3_aa: ASRGLGGQIREHQPQH
v_call: TRBV2; clone_size: -; cdr3_aa: ASSSSGRNTGELF